Sequencing of this T cell receptor beta chain was carried out in a study of cytomegalovirus exposure and HLA in healthy donors. The overall study: Genetic ancestry analysis placed under 90% of the 350 to 500 donors that were genotyped in the Caucasian-associated cluster.

The V segment lost 0 bases and the J segment 2 bases; nucleotides outside the gene matches: 13. From germline, CDR1 is LGHNA and CDR2 YNFKEQ. The CDR3 loop spans 21 amino acids. The PCR contained 60 Vbeta and 13 Jbeta primers. Here immunoSEQ multiplex PCR was the method, and the copy in TCRdb shows in-frame clones only, minus some. The sample spans some 130,000 clones; the ten largest clones claim 1.5% to 2.5%. The origin of this receptor is a woman aged 55 to 70 in good health and CMV-seronegative. The chain recombines TRBV4-2 with TRBJ2-3; 14 bases match TRBD2. The sequencing sample was made of PBMCs. CDR3 amino acids: CASSQDFGGTSGSRFTDTQYF. CDR3 DNA: TGTGCCAGCAGCCAAGATTTCGGAGGGACTAGCGGGAGCCGATTCACAGATACGCAGTATTTT.